These 6 T cell receptor beta chains originate from one sample sequenced in a study of T cells in Graves' hyperthyroidism and ophthalmopathy. Researchers took RNA transcripts and amplified the TCR beta CDR3 regions from them. TCR CDR3 regions were first amplified by RT-PCR with HTBI primers. TCRdb fed the multiplex PCR reads into MiXCR, producing one record per CDR3 protein. Of more than 350,000 distinct CDR3 sequences listed, about 15% were seen once; the top ten hold around 20%. The sequenced sample was blood. The receptor source for this set is a woman aged 30 to 39 with Graves' ophthalmopathy.

The genes are TRBV6-5 and TRBJ1-2; D is perhaps TRBD1 (6 bases). The CDR3 runs to 14 residues. V was cut by 2 bases and J by 6 bases, with 13 bases left in between. CDR1 is MNHEY and CDR2 is SVGAGI in the germline V gene. For the CDR3, the DNA is TGTGCCAGCAGTTACCAGGCGGGGGCTGATGGCTACACCTTC. Protein: CASSYQAGADGYTF.

This clonotype was recorded many times. The gene calls are TRBV3-1 and TRBJ1-5; D perhaps matches TRBD1 (5 bases). Looked up from germline, CDR1 is LGHDT and CDR2 is YNNKEL (reference sequence). Trimming stripped 0 bases from V and 6 bases from J, with 12 bases between. The CDR3 extends over 15 amino acids. DNA of the CDR3: TGTGCCAGCAGCCAAGATCTTACAGGTAGTCAGCCCCAGCATTTT. Its translation is CASSQDLTGSQPQHF. The full variable domain, with the rest looked up from reference TRBV3-1 and TRBJ1-5, is DTAVSQTPKYLVTQMGNDKSIKCEQNLGHDTMYWYKQDSKKFLKIMFSYNNKELIINETVPNRFSPKSPDKAHLNLHINSLELGDSAVYFCASSQDLTGSQPQHFGDGTRLSIL.

This clonotype was observed at least ten times. The chain couples TRBV7-3 to TRBJ1-2; possibly TRBD1 for D (6 bases). The V gene's germline CDR1 is SGHTA and CDR2 FQGTGA. The CDR3 loop spans 18 amino acids. V lost 0 bases, J lost 4 bases, and 21 bases lay in between. The CDR3 sequence: CASSLTREIDRTCYGYTF. CDR3 nucleotides: TGTGCCAGCAGCTTAACTCGAGAAATTGACAGGACTTGCTATGGCTACACCTTC.

On this clonotype: A much larger clone lies a single base off, so this may be a read error. The chain combines TRBV28 with TRBJ1-3; unclear D gene. The CDR3 is made up of 13 amino acids. V was clipped by 8 bases and J by 8 bases, with 16 bases between them. CDR1 MDHEN and CDR2 SYDVKM come from the germline V gene. CDR3 sequence reads: CASLTEGLDTIYF. The CDR3 region has the DNA TGTGCCAGCCTCACTGAAGGTTTAGACACCATATATTTT.

This clonotype was recorded at least ten times. The chain has TRBV7-9 and TRBJ2-5, with D perhaps matching TRBD1 (6 bases). CDR1 and CDR2 (germline): SEHNR, FQNEAQ (reference sequence). CDR3 size: 15 residues. Trimming left V 2 bases short and J 2 bases short, with 12 bases between. CDR3 sequence: CASSLTMGTQETQYF. CDR3 nucleotides: TGTGCCAGCAGCTTAACAATGGGGACACAAGAGACCCAGTACTTC.

This clonotype appeared many times. V and J are TRBV11-2 and TRBJ2-7; no definite D call. CDR1 is SGHAT and CDR2 is FQNNGV in the germline V gene. The CDR3 contains 11 residues. V lost 5 bases to trimming and J lost 6 bases, with 8 bases between them. As DNA, the CDR3 is TGTGCCAGCAGCGTCTCATTCGAGCAGTACTTC. The encoded protein is CASSVSFEQYF.